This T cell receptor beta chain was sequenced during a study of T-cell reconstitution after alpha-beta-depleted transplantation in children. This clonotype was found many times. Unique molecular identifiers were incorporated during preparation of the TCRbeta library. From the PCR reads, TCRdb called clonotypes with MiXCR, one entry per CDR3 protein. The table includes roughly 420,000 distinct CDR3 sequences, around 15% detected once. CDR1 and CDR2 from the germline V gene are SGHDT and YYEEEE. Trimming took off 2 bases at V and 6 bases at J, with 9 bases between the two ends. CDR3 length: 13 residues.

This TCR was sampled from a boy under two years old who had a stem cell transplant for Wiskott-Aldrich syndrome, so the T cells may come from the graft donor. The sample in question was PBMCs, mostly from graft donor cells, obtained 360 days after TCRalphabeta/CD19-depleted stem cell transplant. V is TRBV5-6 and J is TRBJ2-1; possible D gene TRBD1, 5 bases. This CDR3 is CASSFAGANEQFF. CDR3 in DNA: TGTGCCAGCAGCTTTGCTGGGGCCAATGAGCAGTTCTTC. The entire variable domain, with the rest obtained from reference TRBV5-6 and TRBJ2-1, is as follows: DAGVTQSPTHLIKTRGQQVTLRCSPKSGHDTVSWYQQALGQGPQFIFQYYEEEERQRGNFPDRFSGHQFPNYSSELNVNALLLGDSALYLCASSFAGANEQFFGPGTRLTVL.